This T cell receptor (beta chain) was recorded in a study of regulatory T cells in long-lasting Graves disease. With iRepertoire HTBI primers and Arm-PCR of CDR3 regions, TCR beta libraries were built. TCRdb reprocessed the multiplex PCR reads via MiXCR and lists one record per CDR3 protein. The sample shows just over 600,000 distinct CDR3 sequences, approximately 15% of them seen only once. V was pared by 6 bases and J by 4 bases, with 9 bases between. The CDR3 consists of 12 residues. Germline V lookup: CDR1 MNHNS, CDR2 SASEGT. Time point here: newly diagnosed GD, antithyroid drugs for less than 3 months. Extracted RNA from PBMCs served as the source of the TCR library. Patients hailed from an endocrinology department in Xi'an, China. Peripheral blood, about 9 milliliters of it, was drawn into EDTA tubes. This clonotype occurred a few times. The target antigen is unknown. Findings and limits, study-wide: Persistent cases of Graves' showed reduced TCR diversity relative to newly diagnosed patients.

This same sample was also part of a study on T cells in Graves' hyperthyroidism and ophthalmopathy.

The receptor comes from a woman in her thirties with Graves disease. The source was peripheral blood mononuclear cells (PBMCs), collected at new diagnosis, from a patient treated with antithyroid drugs. The chain couples TRBV6-1 to TRBJ1-1, with D perhaps matching TRBD1 (6 bases). As DNA, the CDR3 is TGTGCCAGCAGAGACAGGACCACTGAAGCTTTCTTT. This gives the protein CASRDRTTEAFF.